Given below is one TCR beta chain in context. Its antigen remains unidentified. Repertoires were generated with immunoSEQ multiplex PCR, while TCRdb's copy carries only in-frame clones and drops some. The sample holds 150,000 or so clones, more than 90% seen once. This specimen belongs to a study of T cell responses to AZD1222 COVID-19 vaccine. Whole-study results and caveats: Donors in the cohort were predominantly white British and more often female, and clonal diversity was possibly underestimated. Repertoires in all cases were sampled only once the peak T cell response had passed.

CDR1 GTSNPN and CDR2 SVGIG come from the germline V gene (reference sequence). Unmatched junction bases numbered 10, after V lost 3 bases and J lost 4 bases. This CDR3 has 16 residues. The sample in question was peripheral blood, obtained 28 days after the second AZD1222 dose. The sequence was obtained from an adult who received the AZD1222 COVID-19 vaccine. The V and J genes are TRBV30 and TRBJ1-4, with 8 bases matching TRBD1. CDR3 region: CAWSPGQGALNEKLFF. CDR3 DNA: TGTGCCTGGAGCCCAGGGCAGGGGGCACTTAATGAAAAACTGTTTTTT. The variable domain in full, with the rest retrieved from reference TRBV30 and TRBJ1-4, is SQTIHQWPATLVQPVGSPLSLECTVEGTSNPNLYWYRQAAGRGLQLLFYSVGIGQISSEVPQNLSASRPQDRQFILSSKKLLLSDSGFYLCAWSPGQGALNEKLFFGSGTQLSVL.